These 14 T cell receptor beta chains came from one sample sequenced in a study of T cell changes during pregnancy in multiple sclerosis. The table came from immunoSEQ multiplex PCR; TCRdb's copy has only in-frame clones and leaves some out. Of fewer than 140,000 clones listed, under 95% were seen once; the top ten hold roughly 1.5%. Specimen: peripheral blood, collected before pregnancy. These receptors were obtained from a female donor with multiple sclerosis, enrolled in a pregnancy study.

V is TRBV27 and J is TRBJ2-1; D call uncertain. CDR3 length: 15 residues. V was cut by 5 bases and J by 4 bases, with 15 bases left in between. Per germline, CDR1 MNHEY and CDR2 SMNVEV (reference sequence). CDR3 region: CASSADPTLYNEQFF. The CDR3 DNA is TGTGCCAGCAGTGCAGATCCCACATTATACAATGAGCAGTTCTTC.

The chain couples TRBV5-4 to TRBJ2-1; 7 bases match TRBD2. Germline CDR1 SGHNT, CDR2 YYREEE (reference sequence). The CDR3 contains 16 residues. V shed 0 bases, J shed 0 bases, and the junction held 3 bases outside the gene matches. The CDR3 DNA reads TGTGCCAGCAGCTTGGCGCGGGGGTTCTCCTACAATGAGCAGTTCTTC. Translated, it gives CASSLARGFSYNEQFF.

J is TRBJ1-2 and V is TRBV25-1; D might be TRBD1 (6 bases). The CDR3 is made up of 15 amino acids. The V gene lost 4 bases and the J gene lost 5 bases, with 17 bases spanning the gap. Germline values: CDR1 MGHDK, CDR2 SYGVNS. The CDR3 nucleotides read TGTGCCAGCAGTGTCGACAGGAAAGGTGGGTATGGCTACACCTTC. Its protein is CASSVDRKGGYGYTF.

This chain connects TRBV27 to TRBJ2-7; 7 bases are shared with TRBD1. Germline values: CDR1 MNHEY, CDR2 SMNVEV (reference sequence). Losses at the gene ends were 3 bases for V and 4 bases for J; bases not matched to a gene: 12. The CDR3 spans 16 residues. The DNA of the CDR3 is TGTGCCAGCAGTTTTAGCTCCGGGACAGTGGCATACGAGCAGTACTTC. It specifies CASSFSSGTVAYEQYF.

This clone showed up just once. This chain connects TRBV7-3 to TRBJ2-5; 9 nucleotides align to TRBD2. CDR3 size: 15 residues. V trimming: 5 bases; J trimming: 1 base; junction bases outside the gene matches: 5. Per the germline V gene, CDR1 is SGHTA and CDR2 is FQGTGA. This CDR3 reads CASSRGGGIQETQYF. CDR3 nucleotide sequence: TGTGCCAGCAGCCGCGGGGGGGGCATCCAAGAGACCCAGTACTTC.

V is TRBV7-2 and J is TRBJ2-5; 10 bases map to TRBD2. Germline V gene data show CDR1 as SGHTA and CDR2 as FQGNSA. The CDR3 is 15 residues long. V was pared by 5 bases and J by 2 bases, with 5 bases of the junction left unmatched. The CDR3 spells CASSPTSGEQETQYF. Here the CDR3 DNA reads TGTGCCAGCAGCCCCACTAGCGGGGAGCAAGAGACCCAGTACTTC.

This clone was recorded once. The chain recombines TRBV19 with TRBJ1-1; the match to TRBD1 covers 7 bases. Germline V gene data show CDR1 as LNHDA and CDR2 as SQIVND (reference sequence). The CDR3 has 15 residues. With 5 bases clipped from V and 0 bases from J, the junction kept 6 bases outside the gene matches. The CDR3, as DNA: TGTGCCAGTAGTCCCCTGACAGGGATGAACACTGAAGCTTTCTTT. Translating gives CASSPLTGMNTEAFF.

The genes are TRBV7-9 and TRBJ1-1; D gene unclear. CDR1 SEHNR and CDR2 FQNEAQ come from the germline V gene (reference sequence). This CDR3 spans 12 amino acids. The V gene lost 5 bases and the J gene lost 4 bases, with 8 bases spanning the gap. CDR3 DNA sequence: TGTGCCAGCAGCCCAACAGCCACTGAAGCTTTCTTT. Protein: CASSPTATEAFF.

This clone was seen more than once but under ten times. The J gene is TRBJ1-1, the V gene TRBV30; the D gene is possibly TRBD1 (5 bases). The V gene lost 4 bases and the J gene lost 4 bases, with 10 bases spanning the gap. Germline V gene data show CDR1 as GTSNPN and CDR2 as SVGIG (reference sequence). The CDR3 contains 12 residues. CDR3 in amino acids: CAWNRIGTEAFF. For the CDR3, the DNA is TGTGCCTGGAACAGGATAGGCACTGAAGCTTTCTTT.

The chain carries TRBV6-1 and TRBJ2-3; D is unclear. Trimming shortened V by 3 bases and J by 4 bases, and 14 bases separated the two germline ends. This CDR3 region has 15 residues. The germline gives CDR1 MNHNS, CDR2 SASEGT. The CDR3: CASSDWPPFPDTQYF. As DNA, the CDR3 is TGTGCCAGCAGTGATTGGCCCCCCTTCCCAGATACGCAGTATTTT.

A single count supports this clone. The gene calls are TRBV28 and TRBJ1-1; D gene ambiguous. Germline loops: CDR1 MDHEN, CDR2 SYDVKM. Trimming pared 4 bases from V and 1 base from J, leaving 7 bases between. This CDR3 has 13 amino acids. CDR3 loop: CASSSGWNTEAFF. The CDR3 bases are TGTGCCAGCAGTTCCGGGTGGAACACTGAAGCTTTCTTT.

The genes are TRBV9 and TRBJ1-1, with D tentatively TRBD1 (5 bases). Germline lookup yields CDR1 SGDLS and CDR2 YYNGEE. The CDR3 runs to 15 residues. V lost 3 bases, J lost 1 base, and 13 bases lay in between. The CDR3 reads CASSAQGWGNTEAFF. The CDR3, as DNA: TGTGCCAGCAGCGCTCAGGGATGGGGGAACACTGAAGCTTTCTTT.

The chain joins TRBV28 to TRBJ2-1, with 10 bases lining up with TRBD1. CDR1 is MDHEN and CDR2 is SYDVKM in the germline V gene. The CDR3 contains 19 residues. Unmatched junction bases numbered 16, after V lost 5 bases and J lost 3 bases. CDR3 in DNA: TGTGCCAGCAGTGAGACAGGGGGCAGTCGGACTGGGGGCTACAATGAGCAGTTCTTC. This gives the protein CASSETGGSRTGGYNEQFF.

V is TRBV7-6 and J is TRBJ1-5; D perhaps matches TRBD1 (6 bases). The CDR3 totals 16 residues. Looked up from germline, CDR1 is SGHVS and CDR2 is FNYEAQ. With 2 bases removed from V and 9 bases from J, the gap between germline ends came to 20 bases. This CDR3 is CASSLMGGDTPGPQHF. In nucleotides, the CDR3 is TGTGCCAGCAGCTTAATGGGGGGGGACACCCCAGGGCCCCAGCATTTT.